Below, one T cell receptor (beta chain) is given with its context. Its antigen is not identified. This CDR3 spans 13 amino acids. Germline CDR1 reads MNHEY; CDR2 reads SVGAGI. The V end lost 4 bases, the J end lost 4 bases, and 10 bases lay between the germline ends. These data belong to a study of cytomegalovirus exposure and HLA in healthy donors. Study at large: The roughly 670 first-cohort repertoires shared a platform with the approximately 120 validation repertoires, as reported in a later analysis. Study observations and caveats: TCR beta chains numbering roughly 150 were designated cytomegalovirus-associated. That first-cohort TCR clusters tended to co-occur in the 95 to 150 validation repertoires was found in a later analysis.

The data were produced by immunoSEQ multiplex PCR, yet TCRdb's version contains in-frame clones alone and is incomplete. The sample records roughly 150,000 clones, about 88% being singletons. The receptor's source is a man younger than 30 in good health and CMV-seropositive. The sequencing sample was made of PBMCs. The rearrangement links TRBV6-5 to TRBJ2-5; D perhaps matches TRBD2 (6 bases). CDR3 nucleotides: TGTGCCAGCAGTTTCCCGGGACTAGAGACCCAGTACTTC. Translated: CASSFPGLETQYF.